Listed below are T cell receptor beta chains from one sample, sequenced in a study of blood T cell repertoires in COVID-19. The data were produced by immunoSEQ multiplex PCR, yet TCRdb's version contains in-frame clones alone and is incomplete. The data hold about 210,000 clones, with around four fifths observed a single time. Source material: peripheral blood. The origin of the receptors is a woman between 45 and 65 years old with active or convalescent COVID-19. Both conserved end residues are trimmed from each CDR3. Part of the rows lack a size; the others show once, few, many or a class for expanded clones.

V gene: TRBV6-1; J gene: TRBJ1-5; clone size: -; CDR3 protein: ASSESQPQH
V gene: TRBV10-2; J gene: TRBJ1-2; clone size: -; CDR3 protein: ASSDVTANYGYT
V gene: TRBV5-4; J gene: TRBJ2-7; clone size: -; CDR3 protein: ASSHEVGQTYEQY
V gene: TRBV21-1; J gene: TRBJ2-4; clone size: -; CDR3 protein: ASSASGRLGGRG
V gene: TRBV15; J gene: TRBJ1-1; clone size: -; CDR3 protein: ATSRAGGGHTEAF
V gene: TRBV5-1; J gene: TRBJ1-6; clone size: -; CDR3 protein: ASSLATGVRSPLH
V gene: TRBV28; J gene: TRBJ2-2; clone size: -; CDR3 protein: ASSTGQGDTGELF
V gene: TRBV24-1; J gene: TRBJ2-1; clone size: -; CDR3 protein: ATSDFGTSSHEQF
V gene: TRBV5-4; J gene: TRBJ2-2; clone size: -; CDR3 protein: ASSQWDLNTGELF
V gene: TRBV9; J gene: TRBJ1-1; clone size: -; CDR3 protein: ASSVVRAVEAF
V gene: TRBV11-2; J gene: TRBJ1-6; clone size: once; CDR3 protein: ASSLLEGTPLH
V gene: TRBV5-1; J gene: TRBJ2-7; clone size: -; CDR3 protein: ASSLGSGVSYEQY
V gene: TRBV11-3; J gene: TRBJ2-1; clone size: -; CDR3 protein: ASSSLAGGGGEQF
V gene: TRBV10-3; J gene: TRBJ2-7; clone size: -; CDR3 protein: AISESGGGYEQY
V gene: TRBV19; J gene: TRBJ1-1; clone size: -; CDR3 protein: ASSPGGRNTEAF
V gene: TRBV7-9; J gene: TRBJ1-5; clone size: -; CDR3 protein: ASTLDGHSNQPQH
V gene: TRBV29-1; J gene: TRBJ1-1; clone size: -; CDR3 protein: SVAQAGSNTEAF
V gene: TRBV6-5; J gene: TRBJ1-5; clone size: -; CDR3 protein: ASARGNGDNQPQH
V gene: TRBV19; J gene: TRBJ2-1; clone size: -; CDR3 protein: ASSIDGTSSQVAYNEQF
V gene: TRBV18; J gene: TRBJ1-5; clone size: -; CDR3 protein: ASSPQGRQPQH
V gene: TRBV5-4; J gene: TRBJ2-5; clone size: once; CDR3 protein: ASSLAKSSGETQY
V gene: TRBV2; J gene: TRBJ1-5; clone size: -; CDR3 protein: ASSANSNQPQH
V gene: TRBV7-3; J gene: TRBJ2-5; clone size: -; CDR3 protein: ASSSGGAGKEETQY
V gene: TRBV10-1; J gene: TRBJ2-5; clone size: -; CDR3 protein: ASSEDFQETQY
V gene: TRBV27; J gene: TRBJ1-2; clone size: few; CDR3 protein: ASSPVGVAYGYT
V gene: TRBV15; J gene: TRBJ2-5; clone size: -; CDR3 protein: ATSRDGGRATETQY
V gene: TRBV5-1; J gene: TRBJ1-5; clone size: -; CDR3 protein: ASSLDSSNQPQH
V gene: TRBV3-1/TRBV3-2; J gene: TRBJ2-2; clone size: -; CDR3 protein: ASSQEGTGRGELF
V gene: TRBV7-9; J gene: TRBJ2-7; clone size: -; CDR3 protein: ASRPGNSYEQY
V gene: TRBV2; J gene: TRBJ1-1; clone size: -; CDR3 protein: ASRRWSDTEAF
V gene: TRBV11-2; J gene: TRBJ1-2; clone size: -; CDR3 protein: ASSGANYGYT
V gene: TRBV13; J gene: TRBJ2-7; clone size: -; CDR3 protein: ASSSHRDSYEQY
V gene: TRBV28; J gene: TRBJ2-1; clone size: -; CDR3 protein: ASSFGGNYNEQF
V gene: TRBV9; J gene: TRBJ1-3; clone size: -; CDR3 protein: ASAGEVSGNTIY
V gene: TRBV19; J gene: TRBJ1-5; clone size: -; CDR3 protein: ASNRGQGAEGQPQH
V gene: TRBV3-1/TRBV3-2; J gene: TRBJ2-3; clone size: -; CDR3 protein: ASSQFGRARTDTQY
V gene: TRBV29-1; J gene: TRBJ2-2; clone size: -; CDR3 protein: SPYRDRHTGELF
V gene: TRBV25-1; J gene: TRBJ2-1; clone size: -; CDR3 protein: ATNPLGASYNEQF
V gene: TRBV18; J gene: TRBJ1-3; clone size: -; CDR3 protein: ASSLSRAHENTIY
V gene: TRBV4-1; J gene: TRBJ2-2; clone size: -; CDR3 protein: ASSHNLAGAGELF
V gene: TRBV27; J gene: TRBJ1-6; clone size: -; CDR3 protein: ASRYQWNSPLH
V gene: TRBV19; J gene: TRBJ1-1; clone size: -; CDR3 protein: ASRKRGPTEAF
V gene: TRBV28; J gene: TRBJ2-7; clone size: -; CDR3 protein: ASSPPVPVEQY
V gene: TRBV28; J gene: TRBJ2-5; clone size: once; CDR3 protein: ASSLLAGAQETQY
V gene: TRBV19; J gene: TRBJ1-3; clone size: -; CDR3 protein: ASSFDISPGNTIY
V gene: TRBV28; J gene: TRBJ1-1; clone size: -; CDR3 protein: ASSLVGVVNTEAF
V gene: TRBV10-2; J gene: TRBJ2-3; clone size: -; CDR3 protein: ASSDHGASGSTDTQY
V gene: TRBV30; J gene: TRBJ1-1; clone size: few; CDR3 protein: AWSGTGGRNTEAF
V gene: TRBV11-2; J gene: TRBJ1-1; clone size: -; CDR3 protein: ASSSGQGRSEAF
V gene: TRBV7-9; J gene: TRBJ2-1; clone size: -; CDR3 protein: ASSNPGTGYEQF
V gene: TRBV3-1/TRBV3-2; J gene: TRBJ1-2; clone size: -; CDR3 protein: ASSHWQGGYT
V gene: TRBV7-9; J gene: TRBJ2-1; clone size: -; CDR3 protein: ASSLISSGRYEQF
V gene: TRBV11-2; J gene: TRBJ2-7; clone size: once; CDR3 protein: ASSLNAAERRSYEQY
V gene: TRBV5-1; J gene: TRBJ2-1; clone size: -; CDR3 protein: ASGLAGYNEQF
V gene: TRBV7-3; J gene: TRBJ2-5; clone size: once; CDR3 protein: ASSPSGQSVLQETQY
V gene: TRBV7-9; J gene: TRBJ2-7; clone size: -; CDR3 protein: ASSWPGLAGNEQY
V gene: TRBV9; J gene: TRBJ2-2; clone size: -; CDR3 protein: ASSVSGGPLSTGELF
V gene: TRBV6-5; J gene: TRBJ2-3; clone size: -; CDR3 protein: ASSADTQY
V gene: TRBV25-1; J gene: TRBJ2-5; clone size: -; CDR3 protein: ASRLGDSGAQY